The 24 T cell receptor beta chains listed next were all sequenced from one sample in a study of cytomegalovirus exposure and HLA in healthy donors. A multiplex PCR was run with 60 Vbeta primers and 13 Jbeta primers. The protocol was immunoSEQ multiplex PCR, while the TCRdb copy is restricted to in-frame clones and leaves out a portion. The table records roughly 220,000 clones, under 70% of them present only once. The source material was PBMCs. All receptors come from a man between 40 and 49 years old in good health and CMV-seropositive.

This clone was counted between two and nine times. The CDR3 sequence is CASSVGRGPGTDTQYF. The DNA of the CDR3 is TGTGCCAGCAGCGTGGGGAGGGGTCCGGGCACAGATACGCAGTATTTT. The V call is TRBV9, the J call TRBJ2-3; 7 bases fit TRBD2. V lost 2 bases to trimming and J lost 1 base; unmatched junction nucleotides: 7. Germline V gene sequence: CDR1 SGDLS, CDR2 YYNGEE. This CDR3 is built from 16 residues.

The V gene is TRBV19, the J gene TRBJ1-2; D unresolved. V lost 5 bases to trimming and J lost 4 bases, with 11 bases between them. Germline CDR1 LNHDA, CDR2 SQIVND (reference sequence). The CDR3 contains 13 residues. The CDR3 region has the DNA TGTGCCAGTAGTCGGGATACCTTCTATGGCTACACCTTC. Protein sequence: CASSRDTFYGYTF.

The chain links TRBV7-2 to TRBJ2-3; 8 bases map to TRBD2. From germline, CDR1 is SGHTA and CDR2 FQGNSA. This CDR3 comprises 17 residues. V shed 4 bases, J shed 2 bases, and the junction held 11 bases outside the gene matches. In DNA form, the CDR3 reads TGTGCCAGCAGCTACGAGGGATTTAGCGGGGCCACAGATACGCAGTATTTT. It is translated as CASSYEGFSGATDTQYF.

This sequence joins TRBV19 and TRBJ1-6; D perhaps matches TRBD1 (5 bases). CDR3 length: 17 residues. Germline lookup yields CDR1 LNHDA and CDR2 SQIVND (reference sequence). Between the trimmed V and J ends, which lost 1 base and 8 bases, there was a span of 18 bases. The CDR3 region is CASSIVSGGARDSPLHF. The CDR3 coding sequence is TGTGCCAGTAGTATAGTGAGCGGCGGGGCCCGCGATTCACCCCTCCACTTT.

V and J are TRBV6-5 and TRBJ1-6, with TRBD1 as a possible D gene (6 bases). The CDR3 has 15 amino acids. The V end lost 2 bases, the J end lost 9 bases, and 14 bases lay between the germline ends. The germline V gene has CDR1 MNHEY and CDR2 SVGAGI. The chain's CDR3 is CASSYLAGTPSPLHF. CDR3 sequence (DNA): TGTGCCAGCAGTTACCTGGCCGGGACACCTTCACCCCTCCACTTT.

The gene calls are TRBV12-5 and TRBJ2-3, with 8 bases matching TRBD1. This CDR3 comprises 15 residues. Germline V gene lookup returns CDR1 LGHNT and CDR2 FRNRAP. After removal of 1 base from V and 1 base from J, the junction contained 1 base not matched to a gene. CDR3 amino acids: CASGLATGGTDTQYF. In nucleotides, the CDR3 is TGTGCTAGTGGTTTGGCGACAGGGGGCACAGATACGCAGTATTTT.

The rearrangement links TRBV10-1 to TRBJ2-7; D remains unclear. Trimming removed 3 bases from V and 2 bases from J, with 8 bases in between. The V gene's germline CDR1 is WNHNN and CDR2 SYGVQD (reference sequence). The CDR3 has 13 amino acids. The CDR3, as DNA: TGCGCCAGCAGTGAAAACCGAGCCTACGAGCAGTACTTC. It is translated as CASSENRAYEQYF.

V gene TRBV7-9 combines with J gene TRBJ2-5; TRBD2 aligns across 11 bases. The CDR3 has 15 amino acids. J lost 4 bases, V lost 5 bases, and 6 bases had no gene match. Germline CDR1 SEHNR, CDR2 FQNEAQ (reference sequence). The CDR3 coding sequence is TGTGCCAGCAGCCCTAGCGGGGGGCCGGGAGAGACCCAGTACTTC. Protein product: CASSPSGGPGETQYF.

Notes on this clone: Germline is not matched at one junction end, which may reflect a read error. The rearrangement uses TRBV7-9 and TRBJ1-4, with D unresolved. CDR1 and CDR2 (germline): SEHNR, FQNEAQ (reference sequence). This CDR3 has 14 residues. This CDR3 is CSSSPGVVGEKLFF. The DNA for the CDR3 is TGTTCCAGCAGCCCGGGAGTAGTCGGTGAAAAACTGTTTTTT.

This sequence joins TRBV7-9 and TRBJ2-4; D is perhaps TRBD1 (5 bases). The CDR3 extends over 14 amino acids. Trimming stripped 1 base from V and 8 bases from J, with 12 bases between. CDR1 and CDR2 from the germline V gene are SEHNR and FQNEAQ (reference sequence). This CDR3 is CASSLVTGDDIQYF. For the CDR3, the DNA is TGTGCCAGCAGCTTAGTCACAGGAGATGACATTCAGTACTTC. Supplemented by reference TRBV7-9 and TRBJ2-4, the full variable domain reads DTGVSQNPRHKITKRGQNVTFRCDPISEHNRLYWYRQTLGQGPEFLTYFQNEAQLEKSRLLSDRFSAERPKGSFSTLEIQRTEQGDSAMYLCASSLVTGDDIQYFGAGTRLSVL.

The chain's CDR3 is CASSLPQGFRTGELFF. The CDR3, as DNA: TGTGCCAGCAGCCTCCCCCAGGGGTTTCGCACCGGGGAGCTGTTTTTT. This sequence joins TRBV28 and TRBJ2-2, with D perhaps matching TRBD1 (6 bases). Per the germline V gene, CDR1 is MDHEN and CDR2 is SYDVKM. This CDR3 comprises 16 residues. V was clipped by 6 bases and J by 4 bases, with 18 bases between them.

Details on this clone: At one boundary the junction diverges from the germline segment, which might be a read error. The CDR3 loop reads CASREDREYGYTF. CDR3 DNA sequence: TGTGCCAGCAGAGAAGACAGGGAGTATGGCTACACCTTC. This sequence joins TRBV2 and TRBJ1-2; 7 bases agree with TRBD1. Per germline, CDR1 SNHLY and CDR2 FYNNEI. The CDR3 covers 13 residues. Based on the CDR3 plus reference TRBV2 and TRBJ1-2, the full variable domain is EPEVTQTPSHQVTQMGQEVILRCVPISNHLYFYWYRQILGQKVEFLVSFYNNEISEKSEIFDDQFSVERPDGSNFTLKIRSTKLEDSAMYFCASREDREYGYTFGSGTRLTVV.

This chain uses TRBV4-3 with TRBJ1-6; 7 bases align to TRBD1. After removal of 1 base from V and 6 bases from J, the junction contained 6 bases not matched to a gene. The CDR3 covers 16 residues. From germline, CDR1 is LGHNA and CDR2 YSLEER. In DNA form, the CDR3 reads TGCGCCAGCAGCCAAGTAGCAGGGGGTCTTAATTCACCCCTCCACTTT. Its protein is CASSQVAGGLNSPLHF.

V gene TRBV2 combines with J gene TRBJ2-1; 8 nucleotides match TRBD1. The CDR3 spans 15 residues. Germline CDR1 SNHLY, CDR2 FYNNEI. V gave up 3 bases and J gave up 10 bases; unmatched junction bases: 11. CDR3 DNA sequence: TGTGCCAGCAGTGAGTTCGACAGGGGACCGGGGGAGCAGTTCTTC. Translating it yields CASSEFDRGPGEQFF.

This chain uses TRBV28 with TRBJ2-7; D might be TRBD1 (7 bases). Germline V CDR1 and CDR2: MDHEN, SYDVKM. This CDR3 is built from 17 residues. Trimming left V 2 bases short and J 4 bases short, with 21 bases between. The CDR3 loop reads CASSLRLRGVGDYEQYF. Written as DNA, the CDR3 is TGTGCCAGCAGTTTAAGGCTCAGGGGGGTCGGGGATTACGAGCAGTACTTC. Drawing the rest from reference TRBV28 and TRBJ2-7, the complete variable domain is DVKVTQSSRYLVKRTGEKVFLECVQDMDHENMFWYRQDPGLGLRLIYFSYDVKMKEKGDIPEGYSVSREKKERFSLILESASTNQTSMYLCASSLRLRGVGDYEQYFGPGTRLTVT.

The chain is built from TRBV7-2 and TRBJ1-5; no definite D call. Germline V lookup: CDR1 SGHTA, CDR2 FQGNSA. This CDR3 region has 14 residues. Between the trimmed V and J ends, which lost 1 base and 6 bases, there was a span of 10 bases. The DNA for the CDR3 is TGTGCCAGCAGCTTAGATGGGGAGGGTCAGCCCCAGCATTTT. Amino acid sequence: CASSLDGEGQPQHF.

The chain couples TRBV6-1 to TRBJ1-2; 9 bases agree with TRBD1. CDR3 length: 15 residues. Germline V gene lookup returns CDR1 MNHNS and CDR2 SASEGT. After removal of 6 bases from V and 6 bases from J, the junction contained 11 bases not matched to a gene. Here the CDR3 DNA reads TGTGCCAGCAGAGCAGACACAGGGGGCGAACATGGCTACACCTTC. This encodes CASRADTGGEHGYTF.

The chain combines TRBV28 with TRBJ2-7, with a tentative D call TRBD2 (7 bases). Germline CDR1 and CDR2: MDHEN and SYDVKM. The CDR3 is 15 amino acids. Trimming pared 5 bases from V and 3 bases from J, leaving 17 bases between. CDR3 coding DNA: TGTGCCAGCAGTCGACCTGGGGGGGCAATCTACGAGCAGTACTTC. This codes for CASSRPGGAIYEQYF.

This chain joins TRBV25-1 and TRBJ1-5, with 9 bases matching TRBD1. CDR1 and CDR2 (germline): MGHDK, SYGVNS. This CDR3 contains 17 residues. V shed 1 base and J 4 bases; nucleotides not matched to a gene: 8. The CDR3 is CASSEFRGQGINQPQHF. Here the CDR3 DNA reads TGTGCCAGCAGTGAATTCAGGGGACAGGGAATAAATCAGCCCCAGCATTTT.

The CDR3 bases are TGTGCCAGCAGCTTATATTTCGGAGGGGCTAGGGATACCGGGGAGCTGTTTTTT. Translation gives CASSLYFGGARDTGELFF. The chain links TRBV7-6 to TRBJ2-2; a weak D match, TRBD2 (6 bases). Trimming pared 2 bases from V and 5 bases from J, leaving 21 bases between. Germline CDR1 and CDR2: SGHVS and FNYEAQ. This CDR3 has 18 residues.

The CDR3 nucleotides read TGCGCCAGCAGCCCTATATGGACAGGGCTCGGCTACACCTTC. Translating gives CASSPIWTGLGYTF. The V and J genes are TRBV5-1 and TRBJ1-2, with 8 bases lining up with TRBD1. This CDR3 is 14 amino acids long. V shed 4 bases and J 8 bases; nucleotides not matched to a gene: 10. The germline gives CDR1 SGHRS, CDR2 YFSETQ.

This clone was counted only a few times. This chain connects TRBV6-5 to TRBJ1-5; 7 bases align to TRBD1. V lost 6 bases, J lost 14 bases, and 13 bases stayed unmatched. This CDR3 has 13 amino acids. Germline V gives CDR1 MNHEY, CDR2 SVGAGI. Here the CDR3 reads CASSSLGRGIEHF. The CDR3 coding sequence is TGTGCCAGCAGCTCCCTGGGCAGGGGGATAGAGCATTTT.

The chain has TRBV7-2 and TRBJ2-3, with 7 bases matching TRBD1. The V gene's germline CDR1 is SGHTA and CDR2 FQGNSA. The CDR3 runs to 14 residues. The J segment lost 4 bases and the V segment lost 1 base, leaving 2 bases of the junction unmatched. The CDR3 coding sequence is TGTGCCAGCAGCTTAGTAGGGGGCCCAGATACGCAGTATTTT. This gives the protein CASSLVGGPDTQYF.

The chain joins TRBV5-4 to TRBJ2-7; TRBD2 matches 8 bases. With 5 bases clipped from V and 2 bases from J, the junction kept 6 bases outside the gene matches. Germline lookup yields CDR1 SGHNT and CDR2 YYREEE (reference sequence). The length of the CDR3 is 14 residues. CDR3 region: CASRMRGAPYEQYF. DNA for the CDR3: TGTGCCAGCAGGATGCGGGGGGCTCCCTACGAGCAGTACTTC.